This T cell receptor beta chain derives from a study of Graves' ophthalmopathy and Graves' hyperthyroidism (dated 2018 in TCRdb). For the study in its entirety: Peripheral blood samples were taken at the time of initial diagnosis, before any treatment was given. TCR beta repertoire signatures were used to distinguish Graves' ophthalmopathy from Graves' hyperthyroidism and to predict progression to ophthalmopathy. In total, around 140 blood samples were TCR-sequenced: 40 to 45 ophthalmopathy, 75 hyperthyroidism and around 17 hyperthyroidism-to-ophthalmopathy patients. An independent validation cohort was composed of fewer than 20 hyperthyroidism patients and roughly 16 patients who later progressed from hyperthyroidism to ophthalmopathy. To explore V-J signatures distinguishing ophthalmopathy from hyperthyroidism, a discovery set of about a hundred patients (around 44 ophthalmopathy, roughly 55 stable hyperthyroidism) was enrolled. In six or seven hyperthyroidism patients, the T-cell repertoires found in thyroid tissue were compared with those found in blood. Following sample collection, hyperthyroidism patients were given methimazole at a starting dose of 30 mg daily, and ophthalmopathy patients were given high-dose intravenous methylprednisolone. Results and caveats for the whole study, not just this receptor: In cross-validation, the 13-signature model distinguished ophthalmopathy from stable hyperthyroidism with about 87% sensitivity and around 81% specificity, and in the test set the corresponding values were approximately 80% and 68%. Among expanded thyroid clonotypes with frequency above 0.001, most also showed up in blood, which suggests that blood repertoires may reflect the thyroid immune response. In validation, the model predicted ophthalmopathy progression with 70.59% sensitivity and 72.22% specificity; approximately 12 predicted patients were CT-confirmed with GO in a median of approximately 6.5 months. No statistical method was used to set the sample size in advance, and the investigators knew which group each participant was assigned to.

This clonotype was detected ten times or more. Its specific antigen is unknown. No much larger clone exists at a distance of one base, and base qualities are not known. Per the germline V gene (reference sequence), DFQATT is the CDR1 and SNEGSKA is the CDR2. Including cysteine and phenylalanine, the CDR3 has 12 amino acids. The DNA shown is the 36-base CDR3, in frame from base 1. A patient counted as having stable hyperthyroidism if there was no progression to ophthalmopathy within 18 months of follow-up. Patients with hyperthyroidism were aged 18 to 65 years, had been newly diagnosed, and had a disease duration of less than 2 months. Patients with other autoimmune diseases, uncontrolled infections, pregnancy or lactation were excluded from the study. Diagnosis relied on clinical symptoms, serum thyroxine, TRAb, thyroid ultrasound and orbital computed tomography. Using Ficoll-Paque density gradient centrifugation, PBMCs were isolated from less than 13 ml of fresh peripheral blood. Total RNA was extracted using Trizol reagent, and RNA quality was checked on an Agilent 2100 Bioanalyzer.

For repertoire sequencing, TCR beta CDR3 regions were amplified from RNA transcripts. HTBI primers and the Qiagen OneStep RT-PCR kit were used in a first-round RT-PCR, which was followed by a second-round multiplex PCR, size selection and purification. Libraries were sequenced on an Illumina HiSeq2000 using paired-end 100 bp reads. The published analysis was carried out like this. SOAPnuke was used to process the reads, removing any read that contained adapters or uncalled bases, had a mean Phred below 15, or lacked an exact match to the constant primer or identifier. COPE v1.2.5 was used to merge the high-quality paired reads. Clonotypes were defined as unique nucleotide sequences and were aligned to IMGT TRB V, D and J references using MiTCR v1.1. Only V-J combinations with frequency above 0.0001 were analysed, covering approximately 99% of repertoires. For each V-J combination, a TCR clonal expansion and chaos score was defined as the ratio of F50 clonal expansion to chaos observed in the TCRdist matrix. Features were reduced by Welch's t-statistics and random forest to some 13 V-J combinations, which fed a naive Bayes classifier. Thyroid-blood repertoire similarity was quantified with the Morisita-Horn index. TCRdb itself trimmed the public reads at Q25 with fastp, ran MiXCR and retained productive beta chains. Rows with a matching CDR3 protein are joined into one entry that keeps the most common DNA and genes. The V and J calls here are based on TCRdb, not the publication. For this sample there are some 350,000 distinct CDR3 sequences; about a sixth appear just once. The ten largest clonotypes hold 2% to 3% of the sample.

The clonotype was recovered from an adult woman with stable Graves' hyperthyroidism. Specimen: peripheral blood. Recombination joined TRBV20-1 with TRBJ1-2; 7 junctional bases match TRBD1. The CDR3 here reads CTVNRGGYGYTF. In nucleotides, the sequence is TGCACCGTAAACAGGGGTGGCTATGGCTACACCTTC.